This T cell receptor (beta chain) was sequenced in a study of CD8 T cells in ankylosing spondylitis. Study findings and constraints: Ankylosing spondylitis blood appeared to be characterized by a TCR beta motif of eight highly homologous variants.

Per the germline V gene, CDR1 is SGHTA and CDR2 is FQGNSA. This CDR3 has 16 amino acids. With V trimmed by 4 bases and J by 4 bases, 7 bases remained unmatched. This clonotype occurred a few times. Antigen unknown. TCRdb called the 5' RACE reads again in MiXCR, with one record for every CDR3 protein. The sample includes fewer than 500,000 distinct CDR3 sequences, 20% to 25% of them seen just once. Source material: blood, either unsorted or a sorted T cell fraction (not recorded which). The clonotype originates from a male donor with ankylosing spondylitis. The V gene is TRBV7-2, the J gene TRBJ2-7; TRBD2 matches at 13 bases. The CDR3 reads CASSYGLAGDAYEQYF. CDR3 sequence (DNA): TGTGCCAGCAGCTACGGACTAGCGGGAGATGCTTACGAGCAGTACTTC. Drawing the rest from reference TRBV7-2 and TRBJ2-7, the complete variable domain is GAGVSQSPSNKVTEKGKDVELRCDPISGHTALYWYRQSLGQGLEFLIYFQGNSAPDKSGLPSDRFSAERTGGSVSTLTIQRTQQEDSAVYLCASSYGLAGDAYEQYFGPGTRLTVT.